The T cell receptor beta chain described here comes from a study of blood T cell repertoires in COVID-19. V was pared by 5 bases and J by 4 bases, with 4 bases of the junction left unmatched. Germline CDR1 MNHEY, CDR2 SVGAGI. CDR3 length: 13 residues. The repertoire was sequenced with immunoSEQ multiplex PCR; TCRdb's copy has only in-frame clones and lacks some. In the table there are 200,000 to 250,000 clones, roughly 90% of which are singletons. What was sequenced was peripheral blood. The gene calls are TRBV6-5 and TRBJ1-2; 7 bases are shared with TRBD1. This TCR was recovered from a man aged 25-45 years who had recovered from COVID-19. CDR3 sequence: CASSPGTVYGYTF. CDR3 nucleotides: TGTGCCAGCAGTCCCGGGACAGTCTATGGCTACACCTTC.